This TCR beta chain is from a study of blood T cell repertoires in COVID-19. About the research overall: The samples span acute and convalescent COVID-19 from the United States, Italy and Spain.

Each participant's cohort was designated according to participant-reported clinical history. Profiling relied on immunoSEQ multiplex PCR, and the TCRdb table lists in-frame clones only, not all of them. The data show some 200,000 clones, about 87% seen once. Germline V gene sequence: CDR1 LNHDA, CDR2 SQIVND (reference sequence). J gave up 4 bases and V 5 bases, and 3 bases lay outside the gene matches. This CDR3 comprises 14 residues. The chain is built from TRBV19 and TRBJ2-5; the match to TRBD2 covers 11 bases. This TCR came from a man in his late teens or twenties with acute COVID-19. The sequenced material came from PBMCs or T cells enriched from blood (not recorded which). The chain's CDR3 is CASSPGLAGETQYF. The CDR3 DNA reads as TGTGCCAGTAGTCCCGGACTAGCGGGAGAGACCCAGTACTTC.